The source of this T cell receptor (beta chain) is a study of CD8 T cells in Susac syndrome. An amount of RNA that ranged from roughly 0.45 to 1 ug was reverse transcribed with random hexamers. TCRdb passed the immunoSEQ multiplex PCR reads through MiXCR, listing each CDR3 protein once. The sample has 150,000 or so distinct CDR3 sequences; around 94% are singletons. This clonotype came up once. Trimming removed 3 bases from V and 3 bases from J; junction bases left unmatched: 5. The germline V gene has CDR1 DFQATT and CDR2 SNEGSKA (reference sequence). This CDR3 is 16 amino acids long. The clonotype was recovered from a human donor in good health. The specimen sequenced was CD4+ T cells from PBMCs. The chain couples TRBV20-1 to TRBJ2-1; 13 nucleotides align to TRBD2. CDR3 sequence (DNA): TGCAGTGCTAGGACCCGACTAGCGGGGGGCTACAATGAGCAGTTCTTC. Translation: CSARTRLAGGYNEQFF.